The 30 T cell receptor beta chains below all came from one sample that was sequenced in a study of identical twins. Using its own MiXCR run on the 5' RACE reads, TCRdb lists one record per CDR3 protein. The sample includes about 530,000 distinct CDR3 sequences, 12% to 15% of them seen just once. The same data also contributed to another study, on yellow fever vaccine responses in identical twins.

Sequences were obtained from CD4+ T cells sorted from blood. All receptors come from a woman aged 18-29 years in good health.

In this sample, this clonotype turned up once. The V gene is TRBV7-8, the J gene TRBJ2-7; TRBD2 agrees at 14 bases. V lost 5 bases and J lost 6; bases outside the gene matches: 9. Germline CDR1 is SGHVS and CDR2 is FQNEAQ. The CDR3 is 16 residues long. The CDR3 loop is CASSPTSGGAGGEQYV. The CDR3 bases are TGTGCCAGCAGCCCGACTAGCGGGGGGGCGGGTGGCGAGCAGTACGTC.

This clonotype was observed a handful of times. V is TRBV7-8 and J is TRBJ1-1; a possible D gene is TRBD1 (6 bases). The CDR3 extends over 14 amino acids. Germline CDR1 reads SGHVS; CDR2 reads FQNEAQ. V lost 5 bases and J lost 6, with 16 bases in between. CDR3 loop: CASSRGGGYSEAFF. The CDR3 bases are TGTGCCAGCAGCCGAGGGGGAGGGTACTCTGAAGCTTTCTTT. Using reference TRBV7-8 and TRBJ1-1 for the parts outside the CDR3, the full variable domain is GAGVSQSPRYKVAKRGQDVALRCDPISGHVSLFWYQQALGQGPEFLTYFQNEAQLDKSGLPSDRFFAERPEGSVSTLKIQRTQQEDSAVYLCASSRGGGYSEAFFGQGTRLTVV.

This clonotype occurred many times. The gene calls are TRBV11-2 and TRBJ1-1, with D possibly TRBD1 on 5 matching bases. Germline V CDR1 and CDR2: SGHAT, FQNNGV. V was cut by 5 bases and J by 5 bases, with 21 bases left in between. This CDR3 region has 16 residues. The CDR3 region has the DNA TGTGCCAGCAGCCGAGGGGTAGGACACGGGATTACTGAAGCTTTCTTT. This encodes CASSRGVGHGITEAFF.

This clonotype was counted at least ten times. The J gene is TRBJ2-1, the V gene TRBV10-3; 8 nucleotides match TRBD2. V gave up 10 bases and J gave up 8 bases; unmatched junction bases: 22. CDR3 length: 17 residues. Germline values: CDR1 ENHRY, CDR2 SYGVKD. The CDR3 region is CATRARKIAGLGDEQFF. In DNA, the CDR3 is TGTGCCACTAGAGCCCGAAAGATAGCGGGACTAGGCGATGAGCAGTTCTTC.

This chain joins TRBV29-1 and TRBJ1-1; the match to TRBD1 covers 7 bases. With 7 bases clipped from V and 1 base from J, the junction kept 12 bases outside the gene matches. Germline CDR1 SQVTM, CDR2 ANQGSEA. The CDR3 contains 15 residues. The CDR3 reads CSAPTVTGKNTEAFF. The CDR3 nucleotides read TGCAGCGCTCCTACCGTGACAGGGAAGAACACTGAAGCTTTCTTT.

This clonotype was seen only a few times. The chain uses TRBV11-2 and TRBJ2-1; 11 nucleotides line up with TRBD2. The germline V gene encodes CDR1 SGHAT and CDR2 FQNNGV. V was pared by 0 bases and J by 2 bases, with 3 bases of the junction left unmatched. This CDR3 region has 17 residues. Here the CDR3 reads CASSLDPTSGAYNEQFF. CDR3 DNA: TGTGCCAGCAGCTTAGATCCGACTAGCGGGGCCTACAATGAGCAGTTCTTC.

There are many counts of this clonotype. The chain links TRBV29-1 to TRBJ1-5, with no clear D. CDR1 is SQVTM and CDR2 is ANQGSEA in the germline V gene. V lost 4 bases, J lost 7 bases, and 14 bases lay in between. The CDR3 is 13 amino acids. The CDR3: CSVVVRAEQPQHF. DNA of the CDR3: TGCAGCGTTGTAGTGAGGGCAGAGCAGCCCCAGCATTTT.

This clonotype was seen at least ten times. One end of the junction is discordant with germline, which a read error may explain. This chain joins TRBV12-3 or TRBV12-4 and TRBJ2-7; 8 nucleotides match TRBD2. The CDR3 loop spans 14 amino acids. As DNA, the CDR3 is TGCGCCAGCAGCTTGAGCGGGAGCTCCTACGAGCAGTACTTC. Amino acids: CASSLSGSSYEQYF.

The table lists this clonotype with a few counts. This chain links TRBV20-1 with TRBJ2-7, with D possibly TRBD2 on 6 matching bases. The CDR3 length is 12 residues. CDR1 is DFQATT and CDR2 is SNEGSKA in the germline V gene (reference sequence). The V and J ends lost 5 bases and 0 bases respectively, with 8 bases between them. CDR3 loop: CSAAGTSYEQYV. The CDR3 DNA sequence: TGCAGTGCTGCGGGAACCTCCTACGAGCAGTACGTC.

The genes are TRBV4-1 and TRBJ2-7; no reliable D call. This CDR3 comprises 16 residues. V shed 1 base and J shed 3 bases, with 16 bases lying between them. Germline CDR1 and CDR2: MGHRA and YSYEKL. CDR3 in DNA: TGCGCCAGCAGCCAAGGATTACGGTCCTCCGACTACGAGCAGTACTTC. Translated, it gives CASSQGLRSSDYEQYF.

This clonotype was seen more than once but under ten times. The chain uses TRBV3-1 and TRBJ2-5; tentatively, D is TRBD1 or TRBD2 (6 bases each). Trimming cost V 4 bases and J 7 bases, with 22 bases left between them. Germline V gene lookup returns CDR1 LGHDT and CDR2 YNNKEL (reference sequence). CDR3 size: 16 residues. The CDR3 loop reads CASSLGTFTKGGTQYF. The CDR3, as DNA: TGTGCCAGCAGCCTAGGGACTTTCACCAAGGGGGGGACCCAGTACTTC.

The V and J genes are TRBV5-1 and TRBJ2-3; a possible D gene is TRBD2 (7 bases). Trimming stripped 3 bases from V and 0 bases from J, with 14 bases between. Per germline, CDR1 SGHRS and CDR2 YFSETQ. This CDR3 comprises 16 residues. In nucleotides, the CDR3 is TGCGCCAGCAGCTGGGGGGGCACTACTAGCACAGATACGCAGTATTTT. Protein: CASSWGGTTSTDTQYF.

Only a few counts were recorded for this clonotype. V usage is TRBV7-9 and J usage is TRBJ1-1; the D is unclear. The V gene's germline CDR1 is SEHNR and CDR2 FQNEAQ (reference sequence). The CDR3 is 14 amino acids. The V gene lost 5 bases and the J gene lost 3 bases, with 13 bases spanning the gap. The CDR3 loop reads CASSRDHSYTEAFF. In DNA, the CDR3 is TGTGCCAGCAGCCGCGACCATAGTTACACTGAAGCTTTCTTT.

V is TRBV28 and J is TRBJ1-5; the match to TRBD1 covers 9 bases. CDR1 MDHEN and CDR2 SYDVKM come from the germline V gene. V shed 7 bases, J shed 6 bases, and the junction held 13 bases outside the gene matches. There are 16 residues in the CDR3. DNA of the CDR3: TGTGCCAGCACCATATCGGGACAGGGCACATCTCAGCCCCAGCATTTT. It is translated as CASTISGQGTSQPQHF.

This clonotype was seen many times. Here the CDR3 DNA reads TGCGCCAGCAGCCAAGACGGGTTTGCGGGGGCTGAAGCTTTCTTT. Translating it yields CASSQDGFAGAEAFF. The chain combines TRBV4-1 with TRBJ1-1; possibly TRBD1 for D (5 bases). The CDR3 is made up of 15 amino acids. V was clipped by 0 bases and J by 6 bases, with 14 bases between them. The germline V gene encodes CDR1 MGHRA and CDR2 YSYEKL.

The CDR3 loop is CAISDGWETQYF. CDR3 DNA: TGTGCCATCAGTGATGGATGGGAGACCCAGTACTTC. V usage is TRBV10-3 and J usage is TRBJ2-5; D is undetermined. Deletions cut 3 bases from V and 5 bases from J, with 7 bases between. Per germline, CDR1 ENHRY and CDR2 SYGVKD. The CDR3 is 12 residues long.

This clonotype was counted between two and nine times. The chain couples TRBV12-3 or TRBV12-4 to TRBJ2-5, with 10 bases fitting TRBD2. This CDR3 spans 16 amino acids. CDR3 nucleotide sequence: TGTGCTAGCCCGAGCGGGAGGGCCTTCTACGAAGAGACCCAGTACTTC. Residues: CASPSGRAFYEETQYF.

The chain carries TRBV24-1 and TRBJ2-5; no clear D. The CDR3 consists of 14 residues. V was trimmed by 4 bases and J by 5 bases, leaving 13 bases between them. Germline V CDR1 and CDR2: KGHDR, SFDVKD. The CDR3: CATSDGSFLETQYF. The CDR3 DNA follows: TGTGCCACCAGTGACGGGTCGTTCCTGGAGACCCAGTACTTC.

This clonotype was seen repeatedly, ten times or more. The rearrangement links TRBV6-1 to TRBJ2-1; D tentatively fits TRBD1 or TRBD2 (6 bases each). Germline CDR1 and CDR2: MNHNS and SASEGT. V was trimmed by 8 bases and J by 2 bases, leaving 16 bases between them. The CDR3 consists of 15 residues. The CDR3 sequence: CASLGLKGAYNEQFF. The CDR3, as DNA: TGTGCCAGCCTGGGACTCAAGGGGGCCTACAATGAGCAGTTCTTC.

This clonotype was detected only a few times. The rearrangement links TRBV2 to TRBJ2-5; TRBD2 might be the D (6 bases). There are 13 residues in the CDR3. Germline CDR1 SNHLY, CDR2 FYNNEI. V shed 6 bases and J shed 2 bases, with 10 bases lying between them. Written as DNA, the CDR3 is TGTGCCAGCAGCGGAGGGGTTCAAGAGACCCAGTACTTC. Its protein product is CASSGGVQETQYF.

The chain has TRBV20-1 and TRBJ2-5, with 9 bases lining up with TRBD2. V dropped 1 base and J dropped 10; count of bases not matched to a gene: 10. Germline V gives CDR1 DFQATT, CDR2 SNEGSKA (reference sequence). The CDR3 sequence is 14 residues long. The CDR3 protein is CSARAVVAGADQYF. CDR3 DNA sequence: TGCAGTGCTAGAGCGGTAGTAGCGGGGGCAGACCAGTACTTC.

As DNA, the CDR3 is TGCAGCGTGGCGGCAGTAGCGGGGCTTGGCACAGATACGCAGTATTTT. This translates into CSVAAVAGLGTDTQYF. The chain employs TRBV29-1 and TRBJ2-3; 8 bases are shared with TRBD2. The CDR3 covers 16 residues. The germline gives CDR1 SQVTM, CDR2 ANQGSEA. V was clipped by 6 bases and J by 1 base; unmatched bases: 12.

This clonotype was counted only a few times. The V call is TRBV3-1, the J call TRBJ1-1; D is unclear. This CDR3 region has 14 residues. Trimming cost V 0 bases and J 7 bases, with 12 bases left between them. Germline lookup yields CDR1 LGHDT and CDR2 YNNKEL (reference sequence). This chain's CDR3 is CASSQDLGTLEAFF. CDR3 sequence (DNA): TGTGCCAGCAGCCAAGATCTAGGAACCCTTGAAGCTTTCTTT.

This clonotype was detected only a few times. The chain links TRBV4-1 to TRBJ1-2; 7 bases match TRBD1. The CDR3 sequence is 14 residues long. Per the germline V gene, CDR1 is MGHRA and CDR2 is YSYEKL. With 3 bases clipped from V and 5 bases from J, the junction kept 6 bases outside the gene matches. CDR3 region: CASSHPGQSYGYTF. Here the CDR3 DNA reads TGCGCCAGCAGCCATCCGGGACAGTCTTATGGCTACACCTTC.

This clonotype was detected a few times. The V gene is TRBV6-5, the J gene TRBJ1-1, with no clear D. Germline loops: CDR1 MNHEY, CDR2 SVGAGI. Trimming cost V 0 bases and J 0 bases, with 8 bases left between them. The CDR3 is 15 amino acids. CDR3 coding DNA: TGTGCCAGCAGTTACTCATCCGGGGTGAACACTGAAGCTTTCTTT. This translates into CASSYSSGVNTEAFF.

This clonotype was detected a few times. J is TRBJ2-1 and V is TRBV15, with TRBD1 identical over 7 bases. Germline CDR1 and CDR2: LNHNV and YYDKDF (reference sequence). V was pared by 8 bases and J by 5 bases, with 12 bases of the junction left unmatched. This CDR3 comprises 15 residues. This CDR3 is CATAEGDSVDNEQFF. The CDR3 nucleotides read TGTGCCACCGCCGAGGGGGACAGTGTCGACAATGAGCAGTTCTTC. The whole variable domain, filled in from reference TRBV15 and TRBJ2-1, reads DAMVIQNPRYQVTQFGKPVTLSCSQTLNHNVMYWYQQKSSQAPKLLFHYYDKDFNNEADTPDNFQSRRPNTSFCFLDIRSPGLGDTAMYLCATAEGDSVDNEQFFGPGTRLTVL.

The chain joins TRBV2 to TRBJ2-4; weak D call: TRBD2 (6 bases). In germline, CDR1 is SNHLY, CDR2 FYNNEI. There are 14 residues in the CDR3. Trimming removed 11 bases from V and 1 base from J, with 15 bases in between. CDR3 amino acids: CASLGEVAKNIQYF. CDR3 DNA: TGTGCCTCTCTGGGGGAGGTGGCCAAAAACATTCAGTACTTC.

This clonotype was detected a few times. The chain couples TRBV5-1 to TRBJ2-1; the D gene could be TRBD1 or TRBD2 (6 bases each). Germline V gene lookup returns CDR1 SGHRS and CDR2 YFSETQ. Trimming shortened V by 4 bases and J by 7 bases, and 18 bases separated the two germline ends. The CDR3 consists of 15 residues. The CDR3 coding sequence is TGCGCCAGCAGCCGGGGGCTAGTCCGGGTAAATGAGCAGTTCTTC. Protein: CASSRGLVRVNEQFF.

The CDR3 region has the DNA TGTGCCAGCAGCCCGGGGCTTCCAAGGGACCAGTACTTC. Its protein product is CASSPGLPRDQYF. The chain has TRBV28 and TRBJ2-5; D possibly matches TRBD1 or TRBD2 (5 bases each). Looked up from germline, CDR1 is MDHEN and CDR2 is SYDVKM. The CDR3 has 13 residues. Trimming removed 6 bases at V and 10 bases at J, with 18 bases between. Combining the CDR3 with reference TRBV28 and TRBJ2-5 gives the whole variable domain DVKVTQSSRYLVKRTGEKVFLECVQDMDHENMFWYRQDPGLGLRLIYFSYDVKMKEKGDIPEGYSVSREKKERFSLILESASTNQTSMYLCASSPGLPRDQYFGPGTRLLVL.

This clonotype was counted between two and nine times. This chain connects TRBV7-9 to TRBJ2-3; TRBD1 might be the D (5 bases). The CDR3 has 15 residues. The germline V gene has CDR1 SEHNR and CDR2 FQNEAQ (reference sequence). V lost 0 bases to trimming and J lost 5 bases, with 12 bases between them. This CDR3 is CASSLAVGAVDTQYF. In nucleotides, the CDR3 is TGTGCCAGCAGCTTAGCTGTTGGGGCGGTAGATACGCAGTATTTT.